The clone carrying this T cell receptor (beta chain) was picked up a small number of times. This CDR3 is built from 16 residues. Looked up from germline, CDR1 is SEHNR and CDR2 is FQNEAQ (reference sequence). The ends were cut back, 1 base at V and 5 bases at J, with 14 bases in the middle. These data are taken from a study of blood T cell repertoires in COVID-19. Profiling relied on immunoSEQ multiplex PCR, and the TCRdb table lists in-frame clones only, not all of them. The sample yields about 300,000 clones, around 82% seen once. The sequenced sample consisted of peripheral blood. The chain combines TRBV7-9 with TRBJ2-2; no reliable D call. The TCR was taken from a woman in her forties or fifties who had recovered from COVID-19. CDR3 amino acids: CASSLGPWAGTGELFF. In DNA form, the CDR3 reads TGTGCCAGCAGCTTAGGACCGTGGGCTGGGACCGGGGAGCTGTTTTTT. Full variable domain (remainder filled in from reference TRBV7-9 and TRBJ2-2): DTGVSQNPRHKITKRGQNVTFRCDPISEHNRLYWYRQTLGQGPEFLTYFQNEAQLEKSRLLSDRFSAERPKGSFSTLEIQRTEQGDSAMYLCASSLGPWAGTGELFFGEGSRLTVL.